This T cell receptor beta chain was identified in a study of regulatory T cells in long-lasting Graves disease. General observations from the study: With persistent disease, TRBV28, TRBJ1-2 and TRBJ2-5 were the favored segments.

Libraries of TCR beta came from iRepertoire HTBI primers plus Arm-PCR of CDR3 regions. TCRdb fed the multiplex PCR reads into MiXCR, producing one record per CDR3 protein. This table holds a few hundred thousand distinct CDR3 sequences, roughly 20% found once. Stated time point: persistent/refractory GD, antithyroid drugs over 5 years with positive TRAb. PBMC-extracted RNA yielded the TCR library. The EDTA tubes were filled with around 9.2 milliliters of drawn peripheral blood. The germline V and J ends were trimmed by 1 base and 8 bases, with 10 bases remaining between them. CDR1 and CDR2 from the germline V gene are SGHRS and YFSETQ. The CDR3 totals 14 residues. Remarks on this clonotype: Its antigen is not identified.

Sequences were derived from peripheral blood mononuclear cells (PBMCs), sampled when the disease was refractory, from a patient treated with antithyroid drugs. The V call is TRBV5-1, the J call TRBJ1-6; possibly TRBD1 for D (5 bases). This receptor was obtained from a middle-aged woman with Graves disease. CDR3 bases: TGCGCCAGCAGCTTGAGTCAGGGTGATTCACCCCTCCACTTT. Translated, it gives CASSLSQGDSPLHF. Variable domain in full (rest from reference TRBV5-1 and TRBJ1-6): KAGVTQTPRYLIKTRGQQVTLSCSPISGHRSVSWYQQTPGQGLQFLFEYFSETQRNKGNFPGRFSGRQFSNSRSEMNVSTLELGDSALYLCASSLSQGDSPLHFGNGTRLTVT.